Following are 15 T cell receptor beta chains from one sample sequenced in a study of blood T cell repertoires in COVID-19. Produced via immunoSEQ multiplex PCR; TCRdb's table is partial and in-frame only. The table includes roughly 200,000 clones, approximately 85% detected once. Sample: peripheral blood. The receptors here all came from a woman aged 55-69 years with acute or convalescent COVID-19.

This clone came up once. The V and J genes are TRBV5-5 and TRBJ2-7; unclear D gene. The CDR3 extends over 14 amino acids. V was cut by 0 bases and J by 2 bases, with 9 bases left in between. CDR1 and CDR2 (germline): SGHKS, YYEKEE (reference sequence). DNA for the CDR3: TGTGCCAGCAGCTTGGCTGGGCTTCCCTACGAGCAGTACTTC. Amino acid sequence: CASSLAGLPYEQYF.

The chain has TRBV5-6 and TRBJ1-6; D gene uncertain. The CDR3 sequence is 13 residues long. Deletions cut 0 bases from V and 9 bases from J, with 7 bases between. The germline V gene has CDR1 SGHDT and CDR2 YYEEEE. The DNA for the CDR3 is TGTGCCAGCAGCTTGGCCGGGTCTTCACCCCTCCACTTT. It yields the protein CASSLAGSSPLHF.

The chain combines TRBV30 with TRBJ1-5, with TRBD1 as a possible D gene (5 bases). Per the germline V gene, CDR1 is GTSNPN and CDR2 is SVGIG (reference sequence). With 0 bases removed from V and 7 bases from J, the gap between germline ends came to 16 bases. This CDR3 has 15 amino acids. The CDR3 loop reads CAWSVWGLPNQPQHF. The CDR3 bases are TGTGCCTGGAGTGTTTGGGGCCTGCCTAACCAGCCCCAGCATTTT.

This clone was found once. The chain carries TRBV18 and TRBJ2-2; 7 bases fit TRBD1. Germline CDR1 reads KGHSH; CDR2 reads LQKENI. The CDR3 is 15 residues long. V was clipped by 10 bases and J by 2 bases; unmatched bases: 10. The CDR3 reads CAISKGQANTGELFF. The CDR3 nucleotides are TGTGCCATCAGTAAAGGACAGGCAAACACCGGGGAGCTGTTTTTT.

The chain joins TRBV28 to TRBJ1-1, with D unresolved. The CDR3 consists of 14 residues. Germline V CDR1 and CDR2: MDHEN, SYDVKM. The V end lost 1 base, the J end lost 1 base, and 7 bases lay between the germline ends. The CDR3 region is CASSLFGGNTEAFF. Written as DNA, the CDR3 is TGTGCCAGCAGTTTATTTGGAGGGAACACTGAAGCTTTCTTT.

The rearrangement links TRBV7-9 to TRBJ1-6, with D possibly being TRBD1 (6 bases). Between the trimmed V and J ends, which lost 2 bases and 10 bases, there was a span of 12 bases. The V gene's germline CDR1 is SEHNR and CDR2 FQNEAQ (reference sequence). The CDR3 extends over 14 amino acids. The CDR3 region is CASSLSSTGSPLHF. CDR3 nucleotides: TGTGCCAGCAGCTTATCCTCGACAGGATCACCCCTCCACTTT. Full variable domain (remainder filled in from reference TRBV7-9 and TRBJ1-6): DTGVSQNPRHKITKRGQNVTFRCDPISEHNRLYWYRQTLGQGPEFLTYFQNEAQLEKSRLLSDRFSAERPKGSFSTLEIQRTEQGDSAMYLCASSLSSTGSPLHFGNGTRLTVT.

The table lists this clone with a count of one. This chain uses TRBV19 with TRBJ2-5; 7 bases are shared with TRBD2. The germline gives CDR1 LNHDA, CDR2 SQIVND (reference sequence). The CDR3 spans 15 residues. The junction had 11 bases not matched to a gene; V was cut back by 6 bases and J by 4 bases. The CDR3 coding sequence is TGTGCCAGTAGCCCCGGGAGGCCAGGGCTAGAGACCCAGTACTTC. It is translated as CASSPGRPGLETQYF. The whole variable domain, remainder taken from reference TRBV19 and TRBJ2-5, is DGGITQSPKYLFRKEGQNVTLSCEQNLNHDAMYWYRQDPGQGLRLIYYSQIVNDFQKGDIAEGYSVSREKKESFPLTVTSAQKNPTAFYLCASSPGRPGLETQYFGPGTRLLVL.

This clone has a handful of counts. The genes are TRBV5-4 and TRBJ2-3; D might be TRBD2 (6 bases). This CDR3 contains 15 residues. V lost 0 bases and J 1 base, leaving 9 bases between the germline ends. Germline CDR1 is SGHNT and CDR2 is YYREEE (reference sequence). The CDR3, as DNA: TGTGCCAGCAGCTTGGACGGGGGACGCACAGATACGCAGTATTTT. It yields the protein CASSLDGGRTDTQYF.

This chain links TRBV11-1 with TRBJ2-3; TRBD1 agrees at 8 bases. Germline assignment: CDR1 SGHAT and CDR2 FQDESV (reference sequence). J gave up 3 bases and V 4 bases, and 6 bases lay outside the gene matches. This CDR3 is 15 amino acids long. For the CDR3, the DNA is TGTGCCAGCAGCTCCGGACAGGGTGGAACAGATACGCAGTATTTT. This encodes CASSSGQGGTDTQYF.

This sequence joins TRBV10-3 and TRBJ1-4, with D possibly being TRBD1 (6 bases). The CDR3 spans 15 residues. Between the trimmed V and J ends, which lost 3 bases and 5 bases, there was a span of 13 bases. Germline values: CDR1 ENHRY, CDR2 SYGVKD. The chain's CDR3 is CAISDQGTGNEKLFF. The CDR3 DNA reads as TGTGCCATCAGTGATCAGGGGACGGGCAATGAAAAACTGTTTTTT.

A word on this clone: The same CDR3 also results from other DNA sequences found in this sample. This chain uses TRBV5-1 with TRBJ2-3; tentatively, D is TRBD1 (6 bases). Germline V gene sequence: CDR1 SGHRS, CDR2 YFSETQ. The CDR3 runs 14 residues. The V gene lost 4 bases and the J gene lost 2 bases, with 11 bases spanning the gap. The CDR3 DNA reads TGCGCCAGCAGCGTGGGGGCCTCCACAGATACGCAGTATTTT. This sequence encodes CASSVGASTDTQYF. Looking up the rest from reference TRBV5-1 and TRBJ2-3 gives the full variable domain: KAGVTQTPRYLIKTRGQQVTLSCSPISGHRSVSWYQQTPGQGLQFLFEYFSETQRNKGNFPGRFSGRQFSNSRSEMNVSTLELGDSALYLCASSVGASTDTQYFGPGTRLTVL.

The sample holds one count of this clone. One end of the junction varies from germline; a read error may be responsible. The chain carries TRBV6-2 or TRBV6-3 and TRBJ2-1; TRBD2 aligns across 7 bases. CDR1 is MNHEY, CDR2 SVGEGT, per germline. The CDR3 is 15 residues long. This CDR3 is CASIYLGGQYNEQFF. CDR3 coding DNA: TGTGCCAGCATTTACTTGGGAGGGCAGTACAATGAGCAGTTCTTC.

The V gene is TRBV19, the J gene TRBJ2-7, with TRBD1 matching over 8 bases. This CDR3 comprises 14 residues. Germline CDR1 and CDR2: LNHDA and SQIVND (reference sequence). After removal of 3 bases from V and 6 bases from J, the junction contained 7 bases not matched to a gene. CDR3 loop: CASSIATQGGEQYF. For the CDR3, the DNA is TGTGCCAGTAGTATTGCGACACAGGGGGGCGAGCAGTACTTC.

The chain links TRBV24-1 to TRBJ2-3, with 7 bases that match TRBD1. The V and J ends lost 4 bases and 8 bases, in that order; junction bases with no gene match: 20. The CDR3 is made up of 18 amino acids. The V gene's germline CDR1 is KGHDR and CDR2 SFDVKD. In nucleotides, the CDR3 is TGTGCCACCAGTGACCCCCGGGACAGACCTGGGGTTGGTGGTACGCAGTATTTT. This gives the protein CATSDPRDRPGVGGTQYF.

This clone has only one observation. This chain connects TRBV9 to TRBJ2-3, with a tentative D call TRBD2 (5 bases). The CDR3 runs to 14 residues. Germline V lookup: CDR1 SGDLS, CDR2 YYNGEE. V was pared by 7 bases and J by 0 bases, with 12 bases between. DNA of the CDR3: TGTGCCAGCGGTGAGGGAACTAGCACAGATACGCAGTATTTT. Protein product: CASGEGTSTDTQYF.